This T cell receptor (beta chain) was sequenced during a study of T cells in Graves' hyperthyroidism and ophthalmopathy. TCR beta CDR3 region amplification was performed from RNA transcripts. When the TCR CDR3 underwent first-round RT-PCR, the HTBI primer set was used. TCRdb reprocessed the multiplex PCR reads via MiXCR and lists one record per CDR3 protein. The sample records 560,000 or so distinct CDR3 sequences, approximately 44% being singletons. For this clonotype: A junction boundary mismatches the germline segment, possibly from a read error.

The CDR3 runs 16 residues. Germline V CDR1 and CDR2: SEHNR, FQNEAQ (reference sequence). In patients aged 18 to 65, hyperthyroidism was newly diagnosed, with duration under 2 months. The TCR was taken from a woman in her late teens or twenties with Graves' hyperthyroidism. J is TRBJ1-1 and V is TRBV7-9; 7 bases are shared with TRBD1. The sample consisted of peripheral blood or thyroid tissue (not recorded which). CDR3 nucleotides: TGTGCCAGCAGCTTAAGGACAGGACCGATGTACACTGAAGCTTCCTTT. It yields the protein CASSLRTGPMYTEASF. Based on the CDR3 plus reference TRBV7-9 and TRBJ1-1, the full variable domain is DTGVSQNPRHKITKRGQNVTFRCDPISEHNRLYWYRQTLGQGPEFLTYFQNEAQLEKSRLLSDRFSAERPKGSFSTLEIQRTEQGDSAMYLCASSLRTGPMYTEASFGQGTRLTVV.